Presented here are 22 T cell receptor beta chains from one specimen sequenced in a study of siplizumab effects on memory and regulatory T cells. Profiling relied on immunoSEQ multiplex PCR, and the TCRdb table lists in-frame clones only, not all of them. The sample has more than 75,000 clones, 80% to 95% seen once. Sequenced: CD8+ T cells sorted from blood. Every receptor here comes from a human donor in good health.

This chain joins TRBV9 and TRBJ1-1, with D perhaps matching TRBD1 (6 bases). CDR3 length: 15 residues. Trimming removed 3 bases from V and 1 base from J, with 13 bases in between. Germline CDR1 and CDR2: SGDLS and YYNGEE. The CDR3 nucleotides are TGTGCCAGCAGCGCTACAGGGAATCGGAACACTGAAGCTTTCTTT. It translates to CASSATGNRNTEAFF.

The V and J genes are TRBV7-8 and TRBJ2-3, with D unclear. The V end lost 5 bases, the J end lost 3 bases, and 18 bases lay between the germline ends. This CDR3 contains 16 residues. In germline, CDR1 is SGHVS, CDR2 FQNEAQ. For the CDR3, the DNA is TGTGCCAGCAGCCGTGGGTCTTCTAGGGAAACAGATACGCAGTATTTT. Translation: CASSRGSSRETDTQYF.

This rearrangement joins TRBV19 to TRBJ2-1, with 9 nucleotides matching TRBD1. The CDR3 spans 15 residues. Germline assignment: CDR1 LNHDA and CDR2 SQIVND (reference sequence). The trim removed 5 bases at V and 4 bases at J, leaving 6 bases unmatched. The CDR3 spells CASSPTGTGYNEQFF. Here the CDR3 DNA reads TGTGCCAGTAGTCCGACCGGGACAGGGTACAATGAGCAGTTCTTC. Variable domain in full (rest from reference TRBV19 and TRBJ2-1): DGGITQSPKYLFRKEGQNVTLSCEQNLNHDAMYWYRQDPGQGLRLIYYSQIVNDFQKGDIAEGYSVSREKKESFPLTVTSAQKNPTAFYLCASSPTGTGYNEQFFGPGTRLTVL.

The CDR3 region is CASSKSETGSYEQYF. CDR3 coding DNA: TGTGCCAGCAGCAAATCGGAGACAGGGTCCTACGAGCAGTACTTC. This chain links TRBV25-1 with TRBJ2-7, with 7 nucleotides matching TRBD1. This CDR3 is 15 amino acids long. In germline, CDR1 is MGHDK, CDR2 SYGVNS. V shed 6 bases, J shed 1 base, and the junction held 9 bases outside the gene matches.

The V call is TRBV29-1, the J call TRBJ1-1, with TRBD1 matching 8 bases. The CDR3 spans 15 residues. Trimming took 2 bases from V and 1 from J; bases not matched to a gene: 6. Germline V lookup: CDR1 SQVTM, CDR2 ANQGSEA. The CDR3 here is CSVESAGTGNTEAFF. The DNA for the CDR3 is TGCAGCGTTGAATCTGCCGGGACAGGGAACACTGAAGCTTTCTTT.

The chain carries TRBV11-1 and TRBJ2-7; D remains ambiguous. This CDR3 region has 12 residues. The germline V and J ends were trimmed by 0 bases and 7 bases, with 7 bases remaining between them. Germline values: CDR1 SGHAT, CDR2 FQDESV (reference sequence). DNA of the CDR3: TGTGCCAGCAGCTTAGCCACGAGTGAGCAGTACTTC. Translation gives CASSLATSEQYF.

The chain recombines TRBV9 with TRBJ2-7; no firm D call. The ends were cut back, 3 bases at V and 2 bases at J, with 9 bases in the middle. Germline-derived CDR1 and CDR2 are SGDLS and YYNGEE. The CDR3 totals 13 residues. In DNA form, the CDR3 reads TGTGCCAGCAGCGAGGACGTAGCCTACGAGCAGTACTTC. Protein: CASSEDVAYEQYF. Combining the CDR3 with reference TRBV9 and TRBJ2-7 gives the whole variable domain DSGVTQTPKHLITATGQRVTLRCSPRSGDLSVYWYQQSLDQGLQFLIQYYNGEERAKGNILERFSAQQFPDLHSELNLSSLELGDSALYFCASSEDVAYEQYFGPGTRLTVT.

The chain carries TRBV7-2 and TRBJ2-7, with a tentative D call TRBD1 (5 bases). The CDR3 is made up of 15 amino acids. The germline gives CDR1 SGHTA, CDR2 FQGNSA. V lost 3 bases and J 0 bases, leaving 12 bases between the germline ends. The CDR3 DNA reads TGTGCCAGCAGCTTGTCGTCAGACAGCTCCTACGAGCAGTACTTC. It encodes CASSLSSDSSYEQYF. Supplemented by reference TRBV7-2 and TRBJ2-7, the full variable domain reads GAGVSQSPSNKVTEKGKDVELRCDPISGHTALYWYRQSLGQGLEFLIYFQGNSAPDKSGLPSDRFSAERTGGSVSTLTIQRTQQEDSAVYLCASSLSSDSSYEQYFGPGTRLTVT.

This clone was recorded once. The chain has TRBV7-9 and TRBJ1-1; D remains ambiguous. V dropped 5 bases and J dropped 5 bases, with 15 bases sitting between them. CDR1 and CDR2 from the germline V gene are SEHNR and FQNEAQ (reference sequence). The CDR3 runs to 14 residues. The CDR3 DNA is TGTGCCAGCAGCCCGAACAACCGTTGGACTGAAGCTTTCTTT. The encoded protein is CASSPNNRWTEAFF.

The chain recombines TRBV19 with TRBJ1-5; 7 nucleotides align to TRBD1. CDR3 size: 16 residues. Trimming removed 2 bases from V and 6 bases from J; junction bases left unmatched: 10. CDR1 and CDR2 from the germline V gene are LNHDA and SQIVND (reference sequence). The CDR3 bases are TGTGCCAGTAGTATAAATAAAGGGGCAGGGGGTCAGCCCCAGCATTTT. This encodes CASSINKGAGGQPQHF.

In its sample, this clone was seen once. The chain combines TRBV7-2 with TRBJ1-1, with D possibly matching TRBD1 (5 bases). The germline CDR1 and CDR2 sequences are SGHTA and FQGNSA. Trimming removed 2 bases from V and 2 bases from J, with 9 bases in between. CDR3 length: 14 residues. The CDR3 bases are TGTGCCAGCAGCTTATGGGACCCTAACACTGAAGCTTTCTTT. Its protein product is CASSLWDPNTEAFF.

The chain recombines TRBV5-6 with TRBJ2-1; 7 nucleotides line up with TRBD1. The CDR3 has 15 amino acids. Germline CDR1 is SGHDT and CDR2 is YYEEEE. With V trimmed by 7 bases and J by 4 bases, 11 bases remained unmatched. In DNA, the CDR3 is TGTGCCAGCTGGTCCCGGGACAGCCCTTACAATGAGCAGTTCTTC. It translates to CASWSRDSPYNEQFF.

The chain is built from TRBV19 and TRBJ1-4; possible D gene TRBD1, 5 bases. Trimming cost V 5 bases and J 0 bases, with 7 bases left between them. CDR1 is LNHDA, CDR2 SQIVND, per germline (reference sequence). The CDR3 loop spans 14 amino acids. The CDR3, as DNA: TGTGCCAGTAGTGGGGCAGCAACTAATGAAAAACTGTTTTTT. Translation: CASSGAATNEKLFF. Variable domain in full (rest from reference TRBV19 and TRBJ1-4): DGGITQSPKYLFRKEGQNVTLSCEQNLNHDAMYWYRQDPGQGLRLIYYSQIVNDFQKGDIAEGYSVSREKKESFPLTVTSAQKNPTAFYLCASSGAATNEKLFFGSGTQLSVL.

V gene TRBV10-1 combines with J gene TRBJ2-2, with D maybe TRBD2 (6 bases). The CDR3 sequence is 16 residues long. Trimming removed 3 bases at V and 0 bases at J, with 11 bases between. Germline loops: CDR1 WNHNN, CDR2 SYGVQD (reference sequence). The CDR3 bases are TGCGCCAGCAGTGAAGGCGCGGGGTCGAACACCGGGGAGCTGTTTTTT. This codes for CASSEGAGSNTGELFF.

The gene calls are TRBV11-2 and TRBJ2-1; a possible D gene is TRBD2 (5 bases). V was cut by 1 base and J by 0 bases, with 7 bases left in between. The CDR3 contains 15 residues. CDR1 SGHAT and CDR2 FQNNGV come from the germline V gene. The CDR3 spells CASSLGRPSYNEQFF. Written as DNA, the CDR3 is TGTGCCAGCAGCTTAGGGAGGCCCTCCTACAATGAGCAGTTCTTC. Based on the CDR3 plus reference TRBV11-2 and TRBJ2-1, the full variable domain is EAGVAQSPRYKIIEKRQSVAFWCNPISGHATLYWYQQILGQGPKLLIQFQNNGVVDDSQLPKDRFSAERLKGVDSTLKIQPAKLEDSAVYLCASSLGRPSYNEQFFGPGTRLTVL.

Judged by abundance, this clone is medium-sized. This chain joins TRBV4-1 and TRBJ1-3; maybe TRBD1 (6 bases). The germline V gene encodes CDR1 MGHRA and CDR2 YSYEKL. V lost 6 bases, J lost 0 bases, and 21 bases lay in between. The CDR3 has 18 amino acids. CDR3 protein: CASSKGVWGVLSGNTIYF. CDR3 DNA sequence: TGCGCCAGCAGTAAGGGGGTTTGGGGGGTTCTCTCTGGAAACACCATATATTTT.

The chain uses TRBV27 and TRBJ1-2; D might be TRBD1 (5 bases). V lost 3 bases and J 0 bases, leaving 11 bases between the germline ends. The CDR3 loop spans 15 amino acids. CDR1 is MNHEY, CDR2 SMNVEV, per germline (reference sequence). The CDR3 spells CASSLFGGTNYGYTF. The CDR3, as DNA: TGTGCCAGCAGTTTGTTCGGGGGGACTAACTATGGCTACACCTTC.

This clone was recorded only once. The V gene is TRBV5-6, the J gene TRBJ2-7, with TRBD1 matching 11 bases. CDR3 size: 15 residues. Germline values: CDR1 SGHDT, CDR2 YYEEEE. V gave up 3 bases and J gave up 5 bases; unmatched junction bases: 7. Here the CDR3 reads CASSSRDRGFHEQYF. CDR3 coding DNA: TGTGCCAGCAGCTCAAGGGACAGGGGGTTCCACGAGCAGTACTTC.

This chain joins TRBV11-3 and TRBJ2-7; 7 nucleotides line up with TRBD1. CDR1 is SGHNT and CDR2 is YENEEA in the germline V gene. Germline trimming cut 4 bases from V and 0 bases from J; bases unmatched to any gene: 9. The CDR3 loop spans 16 amino acids. CDR3 sequence (DNA): TGTGCCAGCAGCTCCCAAGGGACAGCTCTCTCCTACGAGCAGTACTTC. This encodes CASSSQGTALSYEQYF.

DNA for the CDR3: TGTGCCACCTCCGCCGGCAATCAGCCCCAGCATTTT. This codes for CATSAGNQPQHF. The chain couples TRBV15 to TRBJ1-5; D gene unclear. The germline gives CDR1 LNHNV, CDR2 YYDKDF (reference sequence). The CDR3 is made up of 12 amino acids. Trimming left V 8 bases short and J 2 bases short, with 7 bases between.

J is TRBJ1-5 and V is TRBV21-1; the table's D gene call, TRBD1, was not cross checked with the DNA. TRBV21-1 is a pseudogene. The CDR3 is 17 amino acids. The CDR3 here is CASSPYRDRGSNQPQHF. CDR3 nucleotide sequence: TGTGCCAGCAGCCCCTACCGGGACAGGGGGAGCAATCAGCCCCAGCATTTT.

This chain joins TRBV7-9 and TRBJ2-2; D is unclear. CDR3 length: 12 amino acids. The germline V gene encodes CDR1 SEHNR and CDR2 FQNEAQ (reference sequence). Trimming cost V 6 bases and J 6 bases, with 8 bases left between them. CDR3 protein: CASRKGSGELFF. DNA of the CDR3: TGTGCCAGCAGAAAAGGGTCCGGGGAGCTGTTTTTT.